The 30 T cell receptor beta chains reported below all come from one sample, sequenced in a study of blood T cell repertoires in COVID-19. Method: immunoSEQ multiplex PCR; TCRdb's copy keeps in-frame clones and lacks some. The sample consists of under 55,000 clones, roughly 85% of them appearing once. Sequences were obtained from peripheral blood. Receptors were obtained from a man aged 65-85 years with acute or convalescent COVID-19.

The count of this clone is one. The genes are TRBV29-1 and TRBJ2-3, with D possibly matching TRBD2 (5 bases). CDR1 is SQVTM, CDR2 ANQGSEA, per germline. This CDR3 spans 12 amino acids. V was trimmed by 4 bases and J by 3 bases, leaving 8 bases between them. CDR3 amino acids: CSVAGLTDTQYF. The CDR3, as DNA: TGCAGCGTTGCGGGGTTAACAGATACGCAGTATTTT.

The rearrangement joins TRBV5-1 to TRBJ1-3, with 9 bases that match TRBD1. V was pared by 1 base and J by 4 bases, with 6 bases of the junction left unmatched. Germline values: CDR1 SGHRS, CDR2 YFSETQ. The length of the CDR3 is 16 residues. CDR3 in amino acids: CASSLYTGGAGNTIYF. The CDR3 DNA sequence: TGCGCCAGCAGCTTGTATACAGGGGGCGCCGGAAACACCATATATTTT.

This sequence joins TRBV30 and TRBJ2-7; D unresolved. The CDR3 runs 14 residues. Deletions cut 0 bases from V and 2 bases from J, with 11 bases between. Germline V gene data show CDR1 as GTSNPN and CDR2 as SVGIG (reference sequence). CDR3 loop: CAWSVPVDAYEQYF. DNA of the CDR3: TGTGCCTGGAGTGTACCCGTAGATGCCTACGAGCAGTACTTC.

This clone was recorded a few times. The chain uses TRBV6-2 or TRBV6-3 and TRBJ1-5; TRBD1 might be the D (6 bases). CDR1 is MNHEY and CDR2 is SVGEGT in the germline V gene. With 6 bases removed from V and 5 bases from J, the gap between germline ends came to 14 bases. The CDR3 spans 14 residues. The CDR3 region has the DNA TGTGCCAGCAGCCGCTACAGGGTAGATCAGCCCCAGCATTTT. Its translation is CASSRYRVDQPQHF.

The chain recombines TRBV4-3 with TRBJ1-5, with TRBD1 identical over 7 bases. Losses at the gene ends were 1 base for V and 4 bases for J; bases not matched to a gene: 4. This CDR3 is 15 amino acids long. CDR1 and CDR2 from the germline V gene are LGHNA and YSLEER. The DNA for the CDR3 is TGCGCCAGCAGCCAAGGAACAGGGGTGAATCAGCCCCAGCATTTT. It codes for CASSQGTGVNQPQHF.

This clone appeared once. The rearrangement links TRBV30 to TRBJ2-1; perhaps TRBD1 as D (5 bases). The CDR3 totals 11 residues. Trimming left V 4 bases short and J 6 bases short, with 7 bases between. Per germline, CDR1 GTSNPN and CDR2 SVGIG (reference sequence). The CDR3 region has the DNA TGTGCCTGGACAGGGTTCAATGAGCAGTTCTTC. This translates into CAWTGFNEQFF.

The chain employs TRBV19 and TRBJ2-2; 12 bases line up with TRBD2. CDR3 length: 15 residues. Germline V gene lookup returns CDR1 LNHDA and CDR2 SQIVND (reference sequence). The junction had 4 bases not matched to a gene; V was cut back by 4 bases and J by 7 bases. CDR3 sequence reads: CASSTRLAGVGELFF. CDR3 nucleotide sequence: TGTGCCAGTAGTACCCGACTAGCGGGAGTCGGGGAGCTGTTTTTT. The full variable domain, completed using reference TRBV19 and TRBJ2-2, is DGGITQSPKYLFRKEGQNVTLSCEQNLNHDAMYWYRQDPGQGLRLIYYSQIVNDFQKGDIAEGYSVSREKKESFPLTVTSAQKNPTAFYLCASSTRLAGVGELFFGEGSRLTVL.

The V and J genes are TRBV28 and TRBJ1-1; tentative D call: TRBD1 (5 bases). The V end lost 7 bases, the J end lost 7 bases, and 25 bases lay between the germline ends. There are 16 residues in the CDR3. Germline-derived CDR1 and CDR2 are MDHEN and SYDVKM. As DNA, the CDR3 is TGTGCCAGCACCGCCCGACGGGGGGTCACAAAAGGTGAAGCTTTCTTT. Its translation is CASTARRGVTKGEAFF. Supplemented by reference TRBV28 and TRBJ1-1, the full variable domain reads DVKVTQSSRYLVKRTGEKVFLECVQDMDHENMFWYRQDPGLGLRLIYFSYDVKMKEKGDIPEGYSVSREKKERFSLILESASTNQTSMYLCASTARRGVTKGEAFFGQGTRLTVV.

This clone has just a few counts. CDR3 region: CASSPGAGEETQYF. The CDR3 DNA reads as TGCGCCAGCAGCCCCGGAGCGGGAGAAGAGACCCAGTACTTC. The gene calls are TRBV5-1 and TRBJ2-5; TRBD2 aligns across 8 bases. The CDR3 contains 14 residues. The germline gives CDR1 SGHRS, CDR2 YFSETQ. The V gene end was trimmed by 4 bases and the J gene end by 3 bases; junction bases not matched to a gene: 5. Combining the CDR3 with reference TRBV5-1 and TRBJ2-5 gives the whole variable domain KAGVTQTPRYLIKTRGQQVTLSCSPISGHRSVSWYQQTPGQGLQFLFEYFSETQRNKGNFPGRFSGRQFSNSRSEMNVSTLELGDSALYLCASSPGAGEETQYFGPGTRLLVL.

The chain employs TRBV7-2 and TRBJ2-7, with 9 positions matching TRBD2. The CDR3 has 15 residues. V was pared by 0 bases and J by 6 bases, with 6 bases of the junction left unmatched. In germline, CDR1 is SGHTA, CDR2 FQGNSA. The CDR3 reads CASSLASGSPSEQYF. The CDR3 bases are TGTGCCAGCAGCTTAGCTAGCGGGAGCCCCTCCGAGCAGTACTTC.

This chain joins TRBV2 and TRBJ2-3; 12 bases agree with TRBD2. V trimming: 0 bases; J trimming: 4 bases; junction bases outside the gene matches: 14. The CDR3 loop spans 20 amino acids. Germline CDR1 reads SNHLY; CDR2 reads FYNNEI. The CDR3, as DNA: TGTGCCAGCAGTGAAGCGGGGACCTCAGCCGGGACTAGCGGGTCAGATACGCAGTATTTT. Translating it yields CASSEAGTSAGTSGSDTQYF.

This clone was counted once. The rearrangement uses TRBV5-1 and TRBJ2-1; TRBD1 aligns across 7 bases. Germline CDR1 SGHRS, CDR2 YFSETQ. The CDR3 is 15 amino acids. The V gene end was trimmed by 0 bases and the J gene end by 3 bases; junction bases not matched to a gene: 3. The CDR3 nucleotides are TGCGCCAGCAGCTTGGAGGGGGACAGCTACAATGAGCAGTTCTTC. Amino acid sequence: CASSLEGDSYNEQFF.

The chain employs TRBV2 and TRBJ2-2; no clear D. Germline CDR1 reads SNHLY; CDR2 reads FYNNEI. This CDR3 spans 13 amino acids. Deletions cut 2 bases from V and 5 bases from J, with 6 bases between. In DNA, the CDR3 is TGTGCCAGCAGTGAAACCGGGACCGGGGAGCTGTTTTTT. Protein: CASSETGTGELFF. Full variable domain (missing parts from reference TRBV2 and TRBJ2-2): EPEVTQTPSHQVTQMGQEVILRCVPISNHLYFYWYRQILGQKVEFLVSFYNNEISEKSEIFDDQFSVERPDGSNFTLKIRSTKLEDSAMYFCASSETGTGELFFGEGSRLTVL.

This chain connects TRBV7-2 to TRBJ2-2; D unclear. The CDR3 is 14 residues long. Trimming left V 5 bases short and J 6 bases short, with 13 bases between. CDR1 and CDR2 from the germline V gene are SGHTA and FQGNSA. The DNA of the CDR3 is TGTGCCAGCAGCGCTCTTTCGCCAGCCGGGGAGCTGTTTTTT. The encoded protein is CASSALSPAGELFF.

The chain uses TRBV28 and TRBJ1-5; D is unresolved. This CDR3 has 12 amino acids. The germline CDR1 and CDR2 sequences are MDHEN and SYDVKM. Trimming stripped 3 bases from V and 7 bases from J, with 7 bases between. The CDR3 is CASSFSGQPQHF. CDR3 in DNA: TGTGCCAGCAGTTTTTCGGGGCAGCCCCAGCATTTT.

This CDR3 is CASIPRDRGYEQYF. The CDR3 DNA follows: TGTGCCAGCATCCCCCGGGACAGGGGGTACGAGCAGTACTTC. The V and J genes are TRBV6-2 or TRBV6-3 and TRBJ2-7; TRBD1 aligns across 11 bases. Germline loops: CDR1 MNHEY, CDR2 SVGEGT. V lost 7 bases, J lost 4 bases, and 6 bases stayed unmatched. The CDR3 covers 14 residues.

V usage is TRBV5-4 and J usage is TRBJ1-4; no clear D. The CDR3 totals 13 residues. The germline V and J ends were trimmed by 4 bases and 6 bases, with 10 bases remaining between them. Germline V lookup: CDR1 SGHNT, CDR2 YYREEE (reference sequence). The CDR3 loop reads CASSLAGYEKLFF. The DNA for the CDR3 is TGTGCCAGCAGCCTTGCGGGGTATGAAAAACTGTTTTTT.

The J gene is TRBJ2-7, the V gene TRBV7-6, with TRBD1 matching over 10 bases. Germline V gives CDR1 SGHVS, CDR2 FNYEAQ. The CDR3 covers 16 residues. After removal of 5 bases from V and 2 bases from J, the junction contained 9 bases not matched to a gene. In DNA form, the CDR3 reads TGTGCCAGCAGCCCGTCCCGGACAGGGGGGACCTACGAGCAGTACTTC. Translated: CASSPSRTGGTYEQYF.

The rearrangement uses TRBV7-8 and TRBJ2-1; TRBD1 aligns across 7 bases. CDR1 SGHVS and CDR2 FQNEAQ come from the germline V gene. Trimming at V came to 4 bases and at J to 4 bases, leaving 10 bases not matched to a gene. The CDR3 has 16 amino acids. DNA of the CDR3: TGTGCCAGCAGCTCGGACAGGATACTAATTTACAATGAGCAGTTCTTC. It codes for CASSSDRILIYNEQFF.

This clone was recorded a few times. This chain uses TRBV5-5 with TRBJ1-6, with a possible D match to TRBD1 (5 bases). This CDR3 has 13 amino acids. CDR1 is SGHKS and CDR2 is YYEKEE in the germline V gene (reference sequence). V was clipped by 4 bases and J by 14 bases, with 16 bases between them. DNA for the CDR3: TGTGCCAGCAGCACGGCCGGGACTTTGGCCCTCCACTTT. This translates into CASSTAGTLALHF.

The CDR3 DNA follows: TGTGCCTGGAGCGCCAGGACTAGCGGGAGCTACGAGCAGTACTTC. This encodes CAWSARTSGSYEQYF. The gene calls are TRBV30 and TRBJ2-7; 13 bases map to TRBD2. The CDR3 is made up of 15 amino acids. Germline V gene sequence: CDR1 GTSNPN, CDR2 SVGIG (reference sequence). V shed 3 bases and J 3 bases; nucleotides not matched to a gene: 5.

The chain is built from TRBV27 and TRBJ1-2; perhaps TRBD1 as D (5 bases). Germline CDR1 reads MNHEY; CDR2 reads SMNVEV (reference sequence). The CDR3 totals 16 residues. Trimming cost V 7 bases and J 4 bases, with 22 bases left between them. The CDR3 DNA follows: TGTGCCAGCAACTCTAGGGGCAGGGTGGATTTCTATGGCTACACCTTC. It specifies CASNSRGRVDFYGYTF.

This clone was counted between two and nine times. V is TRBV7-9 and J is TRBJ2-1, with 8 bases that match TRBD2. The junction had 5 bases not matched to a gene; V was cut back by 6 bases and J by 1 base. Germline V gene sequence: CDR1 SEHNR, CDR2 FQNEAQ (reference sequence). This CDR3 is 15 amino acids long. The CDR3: CASSLSGRSYNEQFF. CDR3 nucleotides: TGTGCCAGCAGTTTAAGCGGGAGATCCTACAATGAGCAGTTCTTC.

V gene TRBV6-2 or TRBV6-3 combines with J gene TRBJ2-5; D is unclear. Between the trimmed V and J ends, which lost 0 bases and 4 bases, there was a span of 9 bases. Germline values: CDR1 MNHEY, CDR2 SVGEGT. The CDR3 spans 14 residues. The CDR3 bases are TGTGCCAGCAGTTACTCTGGAATAGCAGAGACCCAGTACTTC. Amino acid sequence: CASSYSGIAETQYF.

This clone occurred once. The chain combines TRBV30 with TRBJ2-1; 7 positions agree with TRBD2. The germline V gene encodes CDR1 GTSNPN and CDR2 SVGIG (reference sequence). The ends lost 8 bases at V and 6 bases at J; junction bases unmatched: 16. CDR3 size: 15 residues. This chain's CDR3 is CAANVGGRAGNEQFF. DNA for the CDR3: TGTGCCGCAAATGTGGGAGGGAGGGCCGGCAATGAGCAGTTCTTC.

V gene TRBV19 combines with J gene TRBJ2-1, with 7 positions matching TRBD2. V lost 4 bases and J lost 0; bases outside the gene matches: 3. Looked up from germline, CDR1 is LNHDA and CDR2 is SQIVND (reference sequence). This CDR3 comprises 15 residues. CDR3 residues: CASSNLAASYNEQFF. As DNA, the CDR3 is TGTGCCAGTAGTAATCTAGCGGCCTCCTACAATGAGCAGTTCTTC.

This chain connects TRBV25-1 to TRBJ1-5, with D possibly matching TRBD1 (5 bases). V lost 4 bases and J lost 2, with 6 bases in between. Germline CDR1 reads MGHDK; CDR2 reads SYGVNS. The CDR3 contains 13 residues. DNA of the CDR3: TGTGCCAGCAGTGGGGGGGGCAATCAGCCCCAGCATTTT. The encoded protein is CASSGGGNQPQHF.

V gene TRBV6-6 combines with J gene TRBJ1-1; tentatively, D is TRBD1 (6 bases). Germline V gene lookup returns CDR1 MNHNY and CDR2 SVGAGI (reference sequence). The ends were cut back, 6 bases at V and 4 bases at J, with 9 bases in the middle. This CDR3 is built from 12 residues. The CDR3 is CASRQGSTEAFF. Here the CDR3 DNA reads TGTGCCAGCAGACAGGGTAGCACTGAAGCTTTCTTT.

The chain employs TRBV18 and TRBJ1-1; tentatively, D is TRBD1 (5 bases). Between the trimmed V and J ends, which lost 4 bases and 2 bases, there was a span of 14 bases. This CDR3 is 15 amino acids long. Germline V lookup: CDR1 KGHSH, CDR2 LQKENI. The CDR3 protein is CASSRGPGLNTEAFF. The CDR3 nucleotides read TGTGCCAGCTCACGAGGTCCAGGGTTAAACACTGAAGCTTTCTTT. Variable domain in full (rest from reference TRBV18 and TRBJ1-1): NAGVMQNPRHLVRRRGQEARLRCSPMKGHSHVYWYRQLPEEGLKFMVYLQKENIIDESGMPKERFSAEFPKEGPSILRIQQVVRGDSAAYFCASSRGPGLNTEAFFGQGTRLTVV.

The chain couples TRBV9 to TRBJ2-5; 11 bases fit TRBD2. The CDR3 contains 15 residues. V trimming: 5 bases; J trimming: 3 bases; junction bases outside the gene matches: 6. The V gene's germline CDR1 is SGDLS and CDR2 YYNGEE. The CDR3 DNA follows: TGTGCCAGCAGTGAGCAGGGACTAGCGGAAGAGACCCAGTACTTC. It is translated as CASSEQGLAEETQYF.